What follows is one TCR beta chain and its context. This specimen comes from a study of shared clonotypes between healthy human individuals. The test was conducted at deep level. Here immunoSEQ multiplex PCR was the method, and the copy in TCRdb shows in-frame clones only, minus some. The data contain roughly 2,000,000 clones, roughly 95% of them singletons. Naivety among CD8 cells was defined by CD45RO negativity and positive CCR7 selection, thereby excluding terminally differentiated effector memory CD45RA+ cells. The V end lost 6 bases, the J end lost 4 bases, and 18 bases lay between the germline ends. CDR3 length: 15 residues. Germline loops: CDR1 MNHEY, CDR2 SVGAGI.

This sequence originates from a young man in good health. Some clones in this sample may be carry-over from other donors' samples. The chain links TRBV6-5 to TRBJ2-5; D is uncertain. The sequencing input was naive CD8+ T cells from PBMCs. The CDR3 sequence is CASSHPTLYRETQYF. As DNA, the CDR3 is TGTGCCAGCAGCCACCCCACCCTGTATAGAGAGACCCAGTACTTC.